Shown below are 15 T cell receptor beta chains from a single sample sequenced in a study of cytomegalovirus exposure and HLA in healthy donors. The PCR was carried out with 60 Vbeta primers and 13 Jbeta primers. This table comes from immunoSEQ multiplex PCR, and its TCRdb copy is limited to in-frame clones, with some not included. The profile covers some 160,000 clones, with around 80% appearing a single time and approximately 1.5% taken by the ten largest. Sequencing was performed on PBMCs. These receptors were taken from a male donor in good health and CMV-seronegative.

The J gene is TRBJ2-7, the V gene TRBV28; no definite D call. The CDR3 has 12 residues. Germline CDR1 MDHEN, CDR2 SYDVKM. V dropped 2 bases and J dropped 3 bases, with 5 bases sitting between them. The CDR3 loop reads CASSLAYYEQYF. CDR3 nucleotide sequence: TGTGCCAGCAGTTTAGCGTACTACGAGCAGTACTTC.

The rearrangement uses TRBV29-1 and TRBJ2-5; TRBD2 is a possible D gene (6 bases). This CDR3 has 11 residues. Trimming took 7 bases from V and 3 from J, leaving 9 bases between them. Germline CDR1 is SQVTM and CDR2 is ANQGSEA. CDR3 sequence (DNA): TGCAGCGGCGGGACCGAAGAGACCCAGTACTTC. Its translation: CSGGTEETQYF.

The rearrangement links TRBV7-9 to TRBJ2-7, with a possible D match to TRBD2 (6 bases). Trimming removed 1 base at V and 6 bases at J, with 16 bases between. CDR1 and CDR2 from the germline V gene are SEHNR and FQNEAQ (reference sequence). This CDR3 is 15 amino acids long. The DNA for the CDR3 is TGTGCCAGCAGCTTAGGGGTGGGAGGCGTCGCCGAGCAGTACTTC. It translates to CASSLGVGGVAEQYF.

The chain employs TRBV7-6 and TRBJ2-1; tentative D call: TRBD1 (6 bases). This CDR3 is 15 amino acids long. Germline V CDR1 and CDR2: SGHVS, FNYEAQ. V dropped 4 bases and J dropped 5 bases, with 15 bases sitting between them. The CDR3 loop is CASSSPTRTDNEQFF. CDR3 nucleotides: TGTGCCAGCAGCTCGCCGACTCGGACAGACAATGAGCAGTTCTTC. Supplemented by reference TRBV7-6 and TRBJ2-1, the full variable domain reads GAGVSQSPRYKVTKRGQDVALRCDPISGHVSLYWYRQALGQGPEFLTYFNYEAQQDKSGLPNDRFSAERPEGSISTLTIQRTEQRDSAMYRCASSSPTRTDNEQFFGPGTRLTVL.

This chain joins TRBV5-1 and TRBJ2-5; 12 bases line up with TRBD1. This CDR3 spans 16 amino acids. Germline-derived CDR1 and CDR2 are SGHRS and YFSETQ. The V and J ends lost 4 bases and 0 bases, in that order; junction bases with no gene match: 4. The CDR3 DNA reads TGCGCCAGCAGCGGAGGGACAGGGGGCTACCAAGAGACCCAGTACTTC. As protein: CASSGGTGGYQETQYF.

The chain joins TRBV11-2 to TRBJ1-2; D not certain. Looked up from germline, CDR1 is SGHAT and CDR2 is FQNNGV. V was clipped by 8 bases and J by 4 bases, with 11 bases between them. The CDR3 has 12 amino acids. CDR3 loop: CASAAGSYGYTF. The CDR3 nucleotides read TGTGCCAGCGCCGCGGGGTCCTATGGCTACACCTTC.

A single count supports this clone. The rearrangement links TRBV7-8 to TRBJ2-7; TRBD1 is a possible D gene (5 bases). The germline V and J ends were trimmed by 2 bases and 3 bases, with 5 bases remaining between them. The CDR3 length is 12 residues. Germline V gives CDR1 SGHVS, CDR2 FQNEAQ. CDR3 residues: CASSLQGYEQYF. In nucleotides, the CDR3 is TGTGCCAGCAGCTTACAGGGCTACGAGCAGTACTTC.

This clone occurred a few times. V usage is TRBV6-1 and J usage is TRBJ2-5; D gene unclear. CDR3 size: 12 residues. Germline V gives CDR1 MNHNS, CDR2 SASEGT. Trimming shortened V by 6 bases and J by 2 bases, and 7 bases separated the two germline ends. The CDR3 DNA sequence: TGTGCCAGCAGGGCAGCGCAAGAGACCCAGTACTTC. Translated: CASRAAQETQYF.

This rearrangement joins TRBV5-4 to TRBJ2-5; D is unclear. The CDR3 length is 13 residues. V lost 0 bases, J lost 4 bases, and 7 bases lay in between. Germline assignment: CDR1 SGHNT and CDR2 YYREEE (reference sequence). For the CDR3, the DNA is TGTGCCAGCAGCTTGGACGAGCGAGAGACCCAGTACTTC. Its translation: CASSLDERETQYF.

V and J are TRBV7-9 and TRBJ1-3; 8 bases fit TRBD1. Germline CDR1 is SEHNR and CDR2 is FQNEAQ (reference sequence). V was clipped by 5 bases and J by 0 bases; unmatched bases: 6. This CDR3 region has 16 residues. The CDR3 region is CASSGQGSLSGNTIYF. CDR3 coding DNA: TGTGCCAGCAGCGGACAGGGATCCCTCTCTGGAAACACCATATATTTT.

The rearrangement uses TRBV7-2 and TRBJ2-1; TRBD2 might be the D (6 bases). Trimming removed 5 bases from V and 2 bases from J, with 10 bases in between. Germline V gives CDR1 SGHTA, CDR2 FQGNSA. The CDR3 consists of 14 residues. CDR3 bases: TGTGCCAGCAGCCGACTAGTCGCCTACAATGAGCAGTTCTTC. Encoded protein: CASSRLVAYNEQFF. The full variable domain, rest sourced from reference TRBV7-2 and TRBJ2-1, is GAGVSQSPSNKVTEKGKDVELRCDPISGHTALYWYRQSLGQGLEFLIYFQGNSAPDKSGLPSDRFSAERTGGSVSTLTIQRTQQEDSAVYLCASSRLVAYNEQFFGPGTRLTVL.

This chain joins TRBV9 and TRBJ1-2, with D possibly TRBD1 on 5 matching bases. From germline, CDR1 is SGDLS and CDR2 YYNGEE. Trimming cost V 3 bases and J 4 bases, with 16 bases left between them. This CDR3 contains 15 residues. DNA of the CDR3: TGTGCCAGCAGCGATTCGGGGGTAGCGAGCTATGGCTACACCTTC. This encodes CASSDSGVASYGYTF.

The chain's CDR3 is CASSLGQGDQPQHF. CDR3 DNA: TGTGCCAGCAGCTTAGGACAGGGGGATCAGCCCCAGCATTTT. The chain combines TRBV7-2 with TRBJ1-5; the match to TRBD1 covers 9 bases. J lost 5 bases, V lost 1 base, and 0 bases had no gene match. CDR1 and CDR2 from the germline V gene are SGHTA and FQGNSA. The CDR3 is 14 amino acids.

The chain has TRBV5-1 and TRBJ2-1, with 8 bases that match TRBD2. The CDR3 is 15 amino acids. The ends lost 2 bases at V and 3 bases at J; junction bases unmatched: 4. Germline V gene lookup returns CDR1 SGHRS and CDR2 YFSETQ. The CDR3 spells CASSFGLAGYNEQFF. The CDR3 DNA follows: TGCGCCAGCAGCTTCGGCCTAGCGGGCTACAATGAGCAGTTCTTC.

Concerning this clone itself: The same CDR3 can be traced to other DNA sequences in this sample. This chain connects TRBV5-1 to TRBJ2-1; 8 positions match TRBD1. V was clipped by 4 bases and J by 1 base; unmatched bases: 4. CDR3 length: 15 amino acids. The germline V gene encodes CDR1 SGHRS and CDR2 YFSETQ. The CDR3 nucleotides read TGCGCCAGCAGCCTCGGACAGGGTTCCTACAATGAGCAGTTCTTC. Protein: CASSLGQGSYNEQFF.